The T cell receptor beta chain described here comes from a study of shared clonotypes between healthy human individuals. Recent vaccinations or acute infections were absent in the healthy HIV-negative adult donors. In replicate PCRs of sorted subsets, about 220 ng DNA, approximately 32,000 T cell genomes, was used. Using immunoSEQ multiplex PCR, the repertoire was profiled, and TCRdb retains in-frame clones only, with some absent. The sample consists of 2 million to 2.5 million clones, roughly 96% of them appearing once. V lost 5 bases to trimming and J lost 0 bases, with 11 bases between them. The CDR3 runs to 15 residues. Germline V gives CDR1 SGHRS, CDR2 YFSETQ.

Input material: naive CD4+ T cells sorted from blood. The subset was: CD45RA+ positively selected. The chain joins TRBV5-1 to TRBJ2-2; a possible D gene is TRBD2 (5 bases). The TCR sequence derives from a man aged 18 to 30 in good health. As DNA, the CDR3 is TGCGCCAGCAGTCGAGCGGAGACGAACACCGGGGAGCTGTTTTTT. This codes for CASSRAETNTGELFF.